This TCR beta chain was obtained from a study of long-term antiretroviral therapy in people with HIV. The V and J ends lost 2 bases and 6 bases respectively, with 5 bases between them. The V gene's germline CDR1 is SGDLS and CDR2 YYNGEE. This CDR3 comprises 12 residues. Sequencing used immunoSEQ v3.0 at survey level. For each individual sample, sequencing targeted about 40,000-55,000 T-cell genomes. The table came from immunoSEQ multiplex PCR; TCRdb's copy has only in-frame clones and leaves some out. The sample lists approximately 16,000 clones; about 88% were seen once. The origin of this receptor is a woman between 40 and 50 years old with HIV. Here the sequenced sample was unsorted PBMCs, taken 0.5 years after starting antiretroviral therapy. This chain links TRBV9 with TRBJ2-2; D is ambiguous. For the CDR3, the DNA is TGTGCCAGCAGCGTCAGCTCCGGGGAGCTGTTTTTT. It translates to CASSVSSGELFF.